These 5 T cell receptor beta chains were sequenced from one sample in a study of early T cells in non-severe SARS-CoV-2 infection. Each CDR3 protein gets one entry after TCRdb re-called the 5' RACE reads with MiXCR. Of tens of thousands of distinct CDR3 sequences detected, around 13% appear once; the ten largest clones hold about 4.3%. Sequenced: whole blood. The receptors were sampled from an adult who was a healthcare worker with PCR-confirmed SARS-CoV-2 infection or an uninfected control (not recorded which).

This clonotype was seen many times. V and J are TRBV18 and TRBJ1-1; tentatively, D is TRBD1 (6 bases). V was cut by 3 bases and J by 2 bases, with 10 bases left in between. This CDR3 is built from 14 residues. CDR1 and CDR2 from the germline V gene are KGHSH and LQKENI. CDR3: CASSPNRENTEAFF. CDR3 sequence (DNA): TGTGCCAGCTCACCGAACAGGGAAAACACTGAAGCTTTCTTT.

This clonotype was detected ten times or more. The chain has TRBV10-3 and TRBJ2-5; 8 bases are a match to TRBD1. From germline, CDR1 is ENHRY and CDR2 SYGVKD. This CDR3 contains 13 residues. After removal of 5 bases from V and 3 bases from J, the junction contained 2 bases not matched to a gene. The CDR3 sequence: CAISLDREETQYF. CDR3 bases: TGTGCCATCAGTTTGGACAGGGAAGAGACCCAGTACTTC.

Many counts were recorded for this clonotype. The chain recombines TRBV7-6 with TRBJ2-7, with D uncertain. The CDR3 sequence is 12 residues long. Germline CDR1 is SGHVS and CDR2 is FNYEAQ. With 1 base removed from V and 5 bases from J, the gap between germline ends came to 6 bases. In nucleotides, the CDR3 is TGTGCCAGCAGCTTAGTGAAGAACGAGCAGTACTTC. Protein product: CASSLVKNEQYF.

In this sample, this clonotype turned up many times. The chain employs TRBV11-2 and TRBJ2-6; D may be TRBD2 (5 bases). Germline V CDR1 and CDR2: SGHAT, FQNNGV. The CDR3 extends over 16 amino acids. V dropped 1 base and J dropped 0 bases, with 7 bases sitting between them. The CDR3: CASSLVGSSGANVLTF. The DNA of the CDR3 is TGTGCCAGCAGCTTAGTTGGGAGCTCTGGGGCCAACGTCCTGACTTTC.

This clonotype was found many times. The chain couples TRBV6-5 to TRBJ1-1; TRBD1 is a possible D gene (6 bases). Trimming pared 2 bases from V and 6 bases from J, leaving 13 bases between. This CDR3 is built from 14 residues. Germline V CDR1 and CDR2: MNHEY, SVGAGI. The CDR3 nucleotides read TGTGCCAGCAGTTACGAAGGGGGGAGGGCTGAAGCTTTCTTT. Its protein is CASSYEGGRAEAFF.